This TCR beta chain is drawn from a study of cytomegalovirus exposure and HLA in healthy donors. Only in-frame clones appear in the TCRdb table, and some are missing; sequencing was by immunoSEQ multiplex PCR. The sample lists 150,000 to 180,000 clones, more than 70% occurring once. This clone was seen once. The receptor comes from a human donor in good health. What was sequenced was PBMCs.

The CDR3 spells CASSPTGMNTEAFF. The CDR3 region has the DNA TGTGCCAGCAGTCCGACAGGGATGAACACTGAAGCTTTCTTT. The gene calls are TRBV14 and TRBJ1-1; 7 positions agree with TRBD1. The CDR3 runs 14 residues. The germline V gene encodes CDR1 SGHDN and CDR2 FVKESK. Trimming removed 6 bases from V and 0 bases from J; junction bases left unmatched: 4.